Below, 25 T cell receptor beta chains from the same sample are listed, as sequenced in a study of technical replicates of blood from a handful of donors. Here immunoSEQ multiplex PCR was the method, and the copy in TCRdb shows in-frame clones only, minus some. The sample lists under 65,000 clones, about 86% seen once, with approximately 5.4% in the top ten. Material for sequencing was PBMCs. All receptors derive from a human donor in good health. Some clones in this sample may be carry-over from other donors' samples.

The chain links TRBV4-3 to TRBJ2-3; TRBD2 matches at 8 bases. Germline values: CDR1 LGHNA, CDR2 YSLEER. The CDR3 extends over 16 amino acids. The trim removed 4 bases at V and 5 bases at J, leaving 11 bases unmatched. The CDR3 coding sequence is TGCGCCAGCAGCCTAACGCCGGGGGGGCGGGGAGATACGCAGTATTTT. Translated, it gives CASSLTPGGRGDTQYF.

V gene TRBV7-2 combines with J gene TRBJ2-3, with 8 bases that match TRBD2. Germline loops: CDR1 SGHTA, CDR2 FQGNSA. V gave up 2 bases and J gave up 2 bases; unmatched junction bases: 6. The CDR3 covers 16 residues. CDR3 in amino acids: CASSLRGGAFTDTQYF. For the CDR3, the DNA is TGTGCCAGCAGCTTACGGGGGGGGGCTTTCACAGATACGCAGTATTTT.

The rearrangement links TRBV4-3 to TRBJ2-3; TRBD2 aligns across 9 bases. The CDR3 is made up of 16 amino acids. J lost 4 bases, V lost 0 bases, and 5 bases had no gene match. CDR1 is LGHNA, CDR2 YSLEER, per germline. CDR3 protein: CASSQDRAGGSDTQYF. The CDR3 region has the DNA TGCGCCAGCAGCCAAGACCGAGCGGGAGGCTCAGATACGCAGTATTTT.

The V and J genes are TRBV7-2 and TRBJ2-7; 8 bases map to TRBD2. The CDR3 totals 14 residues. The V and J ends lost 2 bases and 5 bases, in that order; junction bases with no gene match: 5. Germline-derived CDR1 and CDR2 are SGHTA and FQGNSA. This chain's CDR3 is CASSLRREAHEQYF. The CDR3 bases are TGTGCCAGCAGCTTAAGGCGGGAGGCCCACGAGCAGTACTTC. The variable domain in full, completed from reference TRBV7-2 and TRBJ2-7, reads GAGVSQSPSNKVTEKGKDVELRCDPISGHTALYWYRQSLGQGLEFLIYFQGNSAPDKSGLPSDRFSAERTGGSVSTLTIQRTQQEDSAVYLCASSLRREAHEQYFGPGTRLTVT.

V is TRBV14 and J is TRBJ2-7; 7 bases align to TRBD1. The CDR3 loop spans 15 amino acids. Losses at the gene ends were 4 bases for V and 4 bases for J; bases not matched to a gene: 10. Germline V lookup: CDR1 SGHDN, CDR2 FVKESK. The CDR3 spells CASSPTWDSDYEQYF. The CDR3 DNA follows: TGTGCCAGCAGCCCTACATGGGACAGCGATTACGAGCAGTACTTC.

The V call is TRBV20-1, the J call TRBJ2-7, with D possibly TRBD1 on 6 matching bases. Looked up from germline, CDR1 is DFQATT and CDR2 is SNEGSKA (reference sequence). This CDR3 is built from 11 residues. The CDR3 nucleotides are TGCAGCCCACAGGGCCGGATCGGGCAGTACTTC. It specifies CSPQGRIGQYF.

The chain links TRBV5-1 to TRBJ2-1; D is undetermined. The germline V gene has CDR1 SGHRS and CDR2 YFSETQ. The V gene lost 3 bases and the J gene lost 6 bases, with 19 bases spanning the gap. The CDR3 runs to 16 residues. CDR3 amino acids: CASSSPSNPERNEQFF. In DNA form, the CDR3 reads TGCGCCAGCAGCTCCCCCTCGAACCCAGAACGCAATGAGCAGTTCTTC.

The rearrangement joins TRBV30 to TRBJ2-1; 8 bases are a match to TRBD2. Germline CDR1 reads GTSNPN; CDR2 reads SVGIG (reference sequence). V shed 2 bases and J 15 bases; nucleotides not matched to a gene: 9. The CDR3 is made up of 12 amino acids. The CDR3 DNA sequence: TGTGCCTGGAGTTCGACTAGCGCCTCGCCGTTCTTC. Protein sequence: CAWSSTSASPFF.

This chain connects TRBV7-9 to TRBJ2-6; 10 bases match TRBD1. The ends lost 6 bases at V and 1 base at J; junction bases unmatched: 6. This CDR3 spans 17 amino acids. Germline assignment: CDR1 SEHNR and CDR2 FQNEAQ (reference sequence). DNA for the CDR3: TGTGCCAGCAGACCCAGACAGGGGGCTTCTGGGGCCAACGTCCTGACTTTC. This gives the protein CASRPRQGASGANVLTF.

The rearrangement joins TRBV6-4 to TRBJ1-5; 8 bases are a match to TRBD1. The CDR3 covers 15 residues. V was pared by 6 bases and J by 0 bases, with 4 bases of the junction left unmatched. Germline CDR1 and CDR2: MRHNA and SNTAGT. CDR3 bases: TGTGCCAGCAGCACAACAGGGGGTAGCAATCAGCCCCAGCATTTT. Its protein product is CASSTTGGSNQPQHF.

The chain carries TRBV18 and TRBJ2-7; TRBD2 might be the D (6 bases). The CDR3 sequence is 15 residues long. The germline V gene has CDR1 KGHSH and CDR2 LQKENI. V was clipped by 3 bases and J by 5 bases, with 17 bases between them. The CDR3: CASSPTGTLGDEQYF. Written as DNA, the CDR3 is TGTGCCAGCTCACCGACGGGGACTTTAGGCGACGAGCAGTACTTC.

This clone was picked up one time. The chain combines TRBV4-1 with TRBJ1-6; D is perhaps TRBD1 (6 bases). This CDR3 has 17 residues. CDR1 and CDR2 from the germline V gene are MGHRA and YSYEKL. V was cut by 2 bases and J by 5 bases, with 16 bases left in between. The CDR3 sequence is CASSQHPGAADNSPLHF. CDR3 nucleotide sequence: TGCGCCAGCAGCCAACATCCAGGGGCAGCGGATAATTCACCCCTCCACTTT.

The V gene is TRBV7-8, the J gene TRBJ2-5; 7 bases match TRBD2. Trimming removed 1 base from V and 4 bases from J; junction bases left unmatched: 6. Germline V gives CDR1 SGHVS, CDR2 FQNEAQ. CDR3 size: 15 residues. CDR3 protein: CASSLGGGLRETQYF. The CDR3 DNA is TGTGCCAGCAGCTTAGGCGGGGGTCTTAGAGAGACCCAGTACTTC.

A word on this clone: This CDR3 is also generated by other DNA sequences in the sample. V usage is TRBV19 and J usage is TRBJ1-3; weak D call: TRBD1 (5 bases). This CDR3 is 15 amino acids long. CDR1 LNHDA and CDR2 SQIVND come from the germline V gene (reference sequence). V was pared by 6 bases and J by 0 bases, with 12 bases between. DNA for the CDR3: TGTGCCAGTAGCACGCGACAGCGCTCTGGAAACACCATATATTTT. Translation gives CASSTRQRSGNTIYF.

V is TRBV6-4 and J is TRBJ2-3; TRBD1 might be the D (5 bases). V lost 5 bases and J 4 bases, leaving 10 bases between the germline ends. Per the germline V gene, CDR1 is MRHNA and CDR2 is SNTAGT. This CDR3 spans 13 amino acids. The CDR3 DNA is TGTGCCAGCAGTTTCAGGGTCGCAGATACGCAGTATTTT. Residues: CASSFRVADTQYF.

The CDR3 DNA is TGCGCCAGCAGCCCTGGGACTAGAGGAATGGAGACCCAGTACTTC. Amino acids: CASSPGTRGMETQYF. This chain uses TRBV5-1 with TRBJ2-5; 8 bases agree with TRBD2. The CDR3 is 15 residues long. Trimming took 4 bases from V and 5 from J; bases not matched to a gene: 10. Germline V lookup: CDR1 SGHRS, CDR2 YFSETQ.

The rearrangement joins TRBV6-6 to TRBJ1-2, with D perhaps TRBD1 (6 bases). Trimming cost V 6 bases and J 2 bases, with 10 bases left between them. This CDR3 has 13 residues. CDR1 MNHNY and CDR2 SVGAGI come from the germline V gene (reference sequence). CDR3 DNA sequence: TGTGCCAGCAGCGAAACAGGGAACTATGGCTACACCTTC. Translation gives CASSETGNYGYTF.

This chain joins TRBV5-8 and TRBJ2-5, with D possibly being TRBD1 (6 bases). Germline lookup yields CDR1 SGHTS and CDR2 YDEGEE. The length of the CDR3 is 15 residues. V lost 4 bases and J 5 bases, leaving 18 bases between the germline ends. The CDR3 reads CASSVSLGAAETQYF. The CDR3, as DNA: TGTGCCAGCAGCGTCTCCTTGGGGGCGGCGGAGACCCAGTACTTC.

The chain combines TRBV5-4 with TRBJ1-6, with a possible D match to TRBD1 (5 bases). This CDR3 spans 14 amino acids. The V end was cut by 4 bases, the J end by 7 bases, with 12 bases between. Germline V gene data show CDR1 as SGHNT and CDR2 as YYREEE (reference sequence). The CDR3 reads CASSVRAGNSPLHF. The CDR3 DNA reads TGTGCCAGCAGCGTCAGGGCGGGGAATTCACCCCTCCACTTT.

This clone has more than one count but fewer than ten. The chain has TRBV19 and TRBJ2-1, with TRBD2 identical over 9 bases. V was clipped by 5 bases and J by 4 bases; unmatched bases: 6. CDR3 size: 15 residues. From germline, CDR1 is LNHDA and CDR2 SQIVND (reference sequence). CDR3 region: CASSPTSGLYNEQFF. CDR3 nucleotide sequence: TGTGCCAGTAGTCCTACTAGCGGGCTTTACAATGAGCAGTTCTTC.

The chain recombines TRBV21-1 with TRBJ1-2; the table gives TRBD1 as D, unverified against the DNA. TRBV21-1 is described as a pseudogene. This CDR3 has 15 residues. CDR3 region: CASSNRGQVLYGYTF. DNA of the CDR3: TGTGCCAGCAGCAACCGGGGACAGGTTCTCTATGGCTACACCTTC.

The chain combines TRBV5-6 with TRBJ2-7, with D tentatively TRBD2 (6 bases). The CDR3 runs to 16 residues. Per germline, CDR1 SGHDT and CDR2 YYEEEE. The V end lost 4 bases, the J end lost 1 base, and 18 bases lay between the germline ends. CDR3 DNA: TGTGCCAGCAGCCGAAGGACGGAGCGGGTATCCTACGAGCAGTACTTC. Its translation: CASSRRTERVSYEQYF.

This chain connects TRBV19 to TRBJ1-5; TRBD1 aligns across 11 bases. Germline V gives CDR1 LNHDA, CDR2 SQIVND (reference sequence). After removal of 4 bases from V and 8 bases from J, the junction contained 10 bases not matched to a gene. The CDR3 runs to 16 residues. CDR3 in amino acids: CASSRTGTGGLKPQHF. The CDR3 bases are TGTGCCAGTAGTAGAACTGGGACAGGGGGACTGAAGCCCCAGCATTTT.

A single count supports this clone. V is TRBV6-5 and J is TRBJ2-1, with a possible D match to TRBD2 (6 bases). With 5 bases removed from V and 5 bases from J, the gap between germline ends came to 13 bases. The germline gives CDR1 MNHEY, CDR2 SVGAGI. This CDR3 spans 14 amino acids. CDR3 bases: TGTGCCAGCAGTGCGAGCGCGGGGAACAATGAGCAGTTCTTC. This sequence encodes CASSASAGNNEQFF.

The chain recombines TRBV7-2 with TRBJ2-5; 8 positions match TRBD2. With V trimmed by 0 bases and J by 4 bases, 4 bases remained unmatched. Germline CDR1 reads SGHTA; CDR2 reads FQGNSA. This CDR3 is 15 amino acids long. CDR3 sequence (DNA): TGTGCCAGCAGCTTAGCGAGCGGGAGTGTAGAGACCCAGTACTTC. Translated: CASSLASGSVETQYF.